Listed below are T cell receptor beta chains from one sample, sequenced in a study of cytomegalovirus exposure and HLA in healthy donors. Assay: immunoSEQ multiplex PCR; the TCRdb copy retains only in-frame clones and omits some. The data hold 150,000 or so clones, with 84% observed a single time. Sequencing was done on a sample of PBMCs. Receptors were obtained from a man aged 25-45 years in good health and CMV-seronegative. CDR3s include the opening cysteine and the closing phenylalanine or tryptophan. Fields, in order: V gene, J gene, clone size, D gene, CDR3 DNA, CDR3 protein. The D gene is left open where the match is weak. Only some rows state a clone size, as once, few, many or a class for expanded clones.

TRBV6-5	TRBJ1-2	NA	NA	TGTGCCAGCAGCTTACAGGGCCTCTATGGCTACACCTTC	CASSLQGLYGYTF
TRBV10-1	TRBJ1-5	NA	TRBD1	TGCGCCAGCAGACCCGACAGGGTTGATCAGCCCCAGCATTTT	CASRPDRVDQPQHF
TRBV7-9	TRBJ2-5	NA	NA	TGTGCCAGCAGCTTAATCAGTGCCCAAGAGACCCAGTACTTC	CASSLISAQETQYF
TRBV7-9	TRBJ1-1	once	TRBD1	TGTGCCAGCACTCAGGGACAGTTCACTGAAGCTTTCTTT	CASTQGQFTEAFF
TRBV6-5	TRBJ2-2	NA	NA	TGTGCCAGCAGTTTCTCTCCGGGTACCTTCACCGGGGAGCTGTTTTTT	CASSFSPGTFTGELFF
TRBV19	TRBJ1-3	NA	NA	TGTGCCAGTAGTATCCGCCCCAGGGAGGTCTCTGGAAACACCATATATTTT	CASSIRPREVSGNTIYF
TRBV7-8	TRBJ2-1	few	TRBD2	TGTGCCAGCAGCTTATACGCTATAGCGGGAGATAACAATGAGCAGTTCTTC	CASSLYAIAGDNNEQFF
TRBV6-5	TRBJ1-2	NA	NA	TGTGCCAGCAGACCTACAGGGTCCGCAGGCTACACCTTC	CASRPTGSAGYTF
TRBV5-1	TRBJ2-7	NA	NA	TGCGCCAGCAGCCTCTCTGAGGGCGGGTACTACGAGCAGTACTTC	CASSLSEGGYYEQYF
TRBV6-5	TRBJ2-7	few	NA	TGTGCCAGCAGTTACTCTGCGGCAACCTCCTACGAGCAGTACTTC	CASSYSAATSYEQYF
TRBV10-3	TRBJ1-5	few	NA	TGTGCCATCAGTGACGACAGTGTCGATCAGCCCCAGCATTTT	CAISDDSVDQPQHF
TRBV18	TRBJ1-1	few	NA	TGTGCCAGCTCAGTGCGGGGCACTGAAGCTTTCTTT	CASSVRGTEAFF
TRBV6-4	TRBJ2-2	few	TRBD2	TGTGCCAGCAGCCCTCTAGCGGGAGGCTCCCGTCCCGGGGAGCTGTTTTTT	CASSPLAGGSRPGELFF
TRBV28	TRBJ1-2	NA	TRBD1	TGTGCCAGCAGTCCATATACCCTTTTGTTACTACAGGGGACCTATGGCTACACCTTC	CASSPYTLLLLQGTYGYTF
TRBV5-1	TRBJ1-3	NA	NA	TGCGCCAGCAGCTTGGATGGGAGTCAAGGCCCCTCTGGAAACACCATATATTTT	CASSLDGSQGPSGNTIYF
TRBV11-3	TRBJ2-5	NA	TRBD2	TGTGCCAGCAGCTCCGGACTAGCGGGAGGGCAAGAGACCCAGTACTTC	CASSSGLAGGQETQYF
TRBV7-3	TRBJ2-3	NA	NA	TGTGCCAGCAGGTTGGACACCACCACAGATACGCAGTATTTT	CASRLDTTTDTQYF
TRBV2	TRBJ2-3	NA	TRBD1	TGTGCCAGCAGTGAGGGGCAGGGGGAGAGCGATACGCAGTATTTT	CASSEGQGESDTQYF
TRBV5-1	TRBJ2-2	NA	TRBD1	TGCGCCAGCAGCTACAGACCCGGAGGACAGGGGCTCGCGAACACCGGGGAGCTGTTTTTT	CASSYRPGGQGLANTGELFF
TRBV18	TRBJ1-3	NA	NA	TGTGCCAGCTCACCCTCGGCAGGCAGCTCTGGAAACACCATATATTTT	CASSPSAGSSGNTIYF
TRBV27	TRBJ2-7	NA	NA	TGTGCCAGCAGTCTACCAGGGTACGAGCAGTACTTC	CASSLPGYEQYF
TRBV5-1	TRBJ2-1	once	TRBD1	TGCGCCAGCAGCTTCCAACCGGGACAGGGAAAGCTCAATGAGCAGTTCTTC	CASSFQPGQGKLNEQFF
TRBV28	TRBJ2-7	NA	TRBD2	TGTGCCAGCAGTACACCGGGACTAGCTCCGGAGTACTTC	CASSTPGLAPEYF
TRBV6-5	TRBJ1-5	NA	TRBD1	TGTGCCAGCAGCTTGACAGGGTATGGCAATCAGCCCCAGCATTTT	CASSLTGYGNQPQHF
TRBV5-4	TRBJ2-1	NA	NA	TGTGCCAGCAGCTTGGGACAGGGGAGGGTTGTTGAGCAGTTCTTC	CASSLGQGRVVEQFF
TRBV19	TRBJ2-3	NA	NA	TGTGCCAGTACCATATCTCCGGGCCAGGGTCCCACAGATACGCAGTATTTT	CASTISPGQGPTDTQYF
TRBV5-1	TRBJ2-7	NA	NA	TGCGCCAGCAGCTTGGGAGGTGAGCAGTACTTC	CASSLGGEQYF
TRBV11-2	TRBJ2-7	NA	NA	TGTGCCAGTACAGCGACAGGCGGCGGATACGAGCAGTACTTC	CASTATGGGYEQYF
TRBV5-1	TRBJ2-1	few	TRBD2	TGCGCCAGCAGCTTAGTGGGAGGGAGGGTCAATGAGCAGTTCTTC	CASSLVGGRVNEQFF
TRBV4-3	TRBJ2-7	NA	NA	TGCGCCAGCAGCCAAGGTCAGGGAACAGCACAACCCCAGCTCTACGAGCAGTACTTC	CASSQGQGTAQPQLYEQYF
TRBV18	TRBJ2-3	NA	TRBD2	TGTGCCAGCTCACCACCCCGTGTTAGCGGGGGGGAGCTGGATACGCAGTATTTT	CASSPPRVSGGELDTQYF
TRBV5-4	TRBJ2-1	NA	TRBD2	TGTGCCAGCAGCCGCCGCGGGGGTTGGGATGAGCAGTTCTTC	CASSRRGGWDEQFF
TRBV9	TRBJ1-4	NA	NA	TGTGCCAGCAGCGTAGGGGTCAGGGAGGGTGACATAGGGAATGAAAAACTGTTTTTT	CASSVGVREGDIGNEKLFF
TRBV19	TRBJ1-5	few	NA	TGTGCCAGTAGTATAGCGGGGAGTTTGGGAAAACAGCCCCAGCATTTT	CASSIAGSLGKQPQHF
TRBV11-3	TRBJ2-7	NA	TRBD1	TGTGCCAGCAGCTTGCGGGGGACAGGGGACGAGCAGTACTTC	CASSLRGTGDEQYF
TRBV28	TRBJ2-5	NA	NA	TGTGCCAGCAGTTTACCAGTCTCCGGAGAGGACCAGTACTTC	CASSLPVSGEDQYF
TRBV27	TRBJ2-1	once	NA	TGTGCCAGCAGTCCCGTCGGGGGTAGGTCCTACAATGAGCAGTTCTTC	CASSPVGGRSYNEQFF
TRBV25-1	TRBJ2-3	NA	NA	TGTGCCAGCAGTGAGCCGGACAGCCCTAGCACAGATACGCAGTATTTT	CASSEPDSPSTDTQYF
TRBV9	TRBJ1-4	NA	TRBD1	TGTGCCAGCAGCTTAAGGACAGGGGAAAATGAAAAACTGTTTTTT	CASSLRTGENEKLFF
TRBV30	TRBJ1-3	NA	NA	TGTGCCCACGGTGGAAACACCATATATTTT	CAHGGNTIYF
TRBV30	TRBJ2-1	NA	TRBD2	TGTGCCTGGAGTCTCCAACTAGCGGGGGAGAATGAGCAGTTCTTC	CAWSLQLAGENEQFF
TRBV4-1	TRBJ2-6	few	TRBD2	TGCGCCAGCAGCCAAGACAGGACTAGCGGCCTCTCTGGGGCCAACGTCCTGACTTTC	CASSQDRTSGLSGANVLTF
TRBV5-4	TRBJ2-7	NA	NA	TGTGCCAGCAGCCCCAACCGGGGCGAGCAGTACTTC	CASSPNRGEQYF
TRBV4-1	TRBJ1-5	few	TRBD1	TGCGCCAGCAGCCAAGAGCCCCGGACAGGCACCTTTGAAAGGCAGCCCCAGCATTTT	CASSQEPRTGTFERQPQHF
TRBV7-2	TRBJ2-1	NA	TRBD2	TGTGCCAGCAGCTCCCTTCTAGCGGGGGTCTACAATGAGCAGTTCTTC	CASSSLLAGVYNEQFF
TRBV19	TRBJ1-5	NA	NA	TGTGCCAGTAGGGAGATAAGACCCGGCTATAGCAATCAGCCCCAGCATTTT	CASREIRPGYSNQPQHF
TRBV29-1	TRBJ2-2	NA	TRBD2	TGCAGCGTTGAAGATCGACGTAGCGGGGGGGACACCGGGGAGCTGTTTTTT	CSVEDRRSGGDTGELFF